What follows are 4 T cell receptor beta chains derived from one specimen sequenced in a study of metastatic and nonmetastatic thyroid tumors. All patients were untreated before thyroid surgery. TCRdb recomputed clones from the PCR reads via MiXCR. The sample lists some 23,000 clones, about 20% occurring once. The specimen sequenced was blood. These receptors all come from a female donor with papillary thyroid cancer or a benign thyroid nodule (not recorded which). Some clones in this sample may be carry-over from other donors' samples.

Ten or more counts support this clone. This chain uses TRBV7-8 with TRBJ2-2; D may be TRBD1 (5 bases). The germline V and J ends were trimmed by 5 bases and 2 bases, with 15 bases remaining between them. Germline V CDR1 and CDR2: SGHVS, FQNEAQ. The CDR3 runs to 16 residues. CDR3 loop: CASSPAQAANTGELFF. CDR3 coding DNA: TGTGCCAGCAGCCCCGCACAGGCGGCTAACACCGGGGAGCTGTTTTTT.

This clone has a handful of counts. This is likely a read error, given that the CDR3 carries no conserved phenylalanine or tryptophan at its end. The gene calls are TRBV19 and TRBJ2-7, with D unresolved. V was cut by 4 bases and J by 0 bases, with 4 bases left in between. The CDR3 consists of 12 residues. Per germline, CDR1 LNHDA and CDR2 SQIVND (reference sequence). As DNA, the CDR3 is TGTGCCAGTAGTAAGAGCTCCTACGAGCAGTACCTC. Translation gives CASSKSSYEQYL.

CDR3 sequence (DNA): TGTGCCAGCAGCTTGTGGGAGTATGGCTACACCTTC. Translating gives CASSLWEYGYTF. V is TRBV7-9 and J is TRBJ1-2; D is unclear. Germline assignment: CDR1 SEHNR and CDR2 FQNEAQ (reference sequence). The CDR3 extends over 12 amino acids. V was cut by 3 bases and J by 5 bases, with 7 bases left in between.

This clone was detected many times. The V and J genes are TRBV5-1 and TRBJ2-5; 14 bases line up with TRBD2. Per germline, CDR1 SGHRS and CDR2 YFSETQ. The CDR3 length is 18 residues. Trimming took 3 bases from V and 5 from J; bases not matched to a gene: 12. This CDR3 reads CASSWGLAGEGGLETQYF. CDR3 coding DNA: TGCGCCAGCAGCTGGGGACTAGCGGGAGAGGGAGGCTTGGAGACCCAGTACTTC.